The 23 T cell receptor beta chains given below trace back to one sample, sequenced in a study of graft-versus-host responses after intestinal transplantation. Assay: immunoSEQ multiplex PCR; the TCRdb copy retains only in-frame clones and omits some. This table holds 25,000 to 30,000 clones, 85% to 95% found once. The source was PBMCs, collected about ten weeks after intestinal transplant. The receptors were gathered from a human patient who received an intestinal transplant, so some T cells may come from the graft donor.

The rearrangement joins TRBV11-2 to TRBJ2-3; 11 bases align to TRBD2. V was pared by 5 bases and J by 6 bases, with 7 bases of the junction left unmatched. This CDR3 region has 15 residues. Germline lookup yields CDR1 SGHAT and CDR2 FQNNGV. CDR3 loop: CASSHLAGGMDTQYF. CDR3 in DNA: TGTGCCAGCAGCCACCTAGCGGGGGGTATGGATACGCAGTATTTT.

This chain links TRBV6-4 with TRBJ2-1; D uncertain. The CDR3 is made up of 13 amino acids. Trimming left V 1 base short and J 5 bases short, with 6 bases between. The germline CDR1 and CDR2 sequences are MRHNA and SNTAGT. The CDR3, as DNA: TGTGCCAGCAGTGACTACATCAACAATGAGCAGTTCTTC. It codes for CASSDYINNEQFF.

The V call is TRBV2, the J call TRBJ2-1, with TRBD2 matching 9 bases. The CDR3 is 16 residues long. Germline V gene data show CDR1 as SNHLY and CDR2 as FYNNEI. V was pared by 7 bases and J by 8 bases, with 15 bases of the junction left unmatched. The CDR3 sequence: CASIRTSGTSFYEQFF. CDR3 coding DNA: TGTGCCAGCATCCGCACTTCCGGGACTAGCTTCTATGAGCAGTTCTTC.

The gene calls are TRBV9 and TRBJ2-5, with 7 nucleotides matching TRBD2. The CDR3 extends over 16 amino acids. The germline V gene has CDR1 SGDLS and CDR2 YYNGEE. The J segment lost 2 bases and the V segment lost 4 bases, leaving 11 bases of the junction unmatched. The CDR3 region is CASSLQGRGTQETQYF. In DNA form, the CDR3 reads TGTGCCAGCAGCCTTCAAGGGCGGGGGACTCAAGAGACCCAGTACTTC.

The chain has TRBV2 and TRBJ2-1; TRBD2 is a possible D gene (6 bases). The CDR3 spans 16 residues. V gave up 7 bases and J gave up 2 bases, with 18 bases separating them. The V gene's germline CDR1 is SNHLY and CDR2 FYNNEI. CDR3 sequence (DNA): TGTGCCAGCACCCTCAATTGGGACTCACCCTACAATGAGCAGTTCTTC. It specifies CASTLNWDSPYNEQFF. The variable domain in full, completed from reference TRBV2 and TRBJ2-1, reads EPEVTQTPSHQVTQMGQEVILRCVPISNHLYFYWYRQILGQKVEFLVSFYNNEISEKSEIFDDQFSVERPDGSNFTLKIRSTKLEDSAMYFCASTLNWDSPYNEQFFGPGTRLTVL.

This chain joins TRBV18 and TRBJ1-1; unclear D gene. V lost 5 bases and J lost 2, with 15 bases in between. Germline CDR1 KGHSH, CDR2 LQKENI. The CDR3 runs 15 residues. CDR3 amino acids: CASSGYPEPNTEAFF. CDR3 nucleotides: TGTGCCAGCTCAGGCTATCCCGAGCCCAACACTGAAGCTTTCTTT.

The chain joins TRBV19 to TRBJ2-1; a possible D gene is TRBD1 (5 bases). Trimming removed 4 bases from V and 6 bases from J, with 10 bases in between. This CDR3 is built from 13 residues. Germline values: CDR1 LNHDA, CDR2 SQIVND (reference sequence). The CDR3 DNA is TGTGCCAGTAGTACAACAGGATCCAATGAGCAGTTCTTC. It specifies CASSTTGSNEQFF.

The chain has TRBV7-9 and TRBJ2-5; D is unclear. The tail of the sequence fits TRBJ2-7 better, so the J call may be wrong. CDR1 is SEHNR and CDR2 is FQNEAQ in the germline V gene (reference sequence). The CDR3 contains 12 residues. The CDR3 nucleotides read TGTGCCAGCAGCCCTCTTGGTTACGAGCAGTACTTC. Amino acids: CASSPLGYEQYF.

The rearrangement joins TRBV27 to TRBJ2-7, with TRBD1 as a possible D gene (6 bases). V was shortened by 1 base and J by 2 bases, with 12 bases between the two germline ends. CDR1 is MNHEY, CDR2 SMNVEV, per germline (reference sequence). CDR3 length equals 15 residues. CDR3 in amino acids: CASSLWSDSPYEQYF. Here the CDR3 DNA reads TGTGCCAGCAGTTTATGGTCGGACAGCCCCTACGAGCAGTACTTC.

The chain is built from TRBV5-8 and TRBJ1-2; 8 positions agree with TRBD1. Germline CDR1 reads SGHTS; CDR2 reads YDEGEE. With 3 bases clipped from V and 0 bases from J, the junction kept 4 bases outside the gene matches. CDR3 size: 15 residues. CDR3 sequence (DNA): TGTGCCAGCAGCTCATACAGGGGGTCTAACTATGGCTACACCTTC. Protein sequence: CASSSYRGSNYGYTF.

This clone was detected once. V usage is TRBV19 and J usage is TRBJ1-1, with D unclear. Germline V lookup: CDR1 LNHDA, CDR2 SQIVND (reference sequence). The CDR3 covers 11 residues. Trimming took 8 bases from V and 4 from J, leaving 8 bases between them. The CDR3 bases are TGTGCCAGTGAGGACGGCACTGAAGCTTTCTTT. Translating it yields CASEDGTEAFF.

The chain links TRBV5-4 to TRBJ1-2; TRBD1 matches at 8 bases. The CDR3 has 15 amino acids. Trimming at V came to 0 bases and at J to 8 bases, leaving 9 bases not matched to a gene. Germline V gene data show CDR1 as SGHNT and CDR2 as YYREEE (reference sequence). CDR3 amino acids: CASSLVARGRWGYTF. The CDR3 DNA reads as TGTGCCAGCAGCTTGGTAGCCAGGGGGCGCTGGGGCTACACCTTC.

This chain links TRBV29-1 with TRBJ1-1; no definite D call. The V end lost 5 bases, the J end lost 2 bases, and 12 bases lay between the germline ends. This CDR3 is 13 amino acids long. Germline V gene sequence: CDR1 SQVTM, CDR2 ANQGSEA. CDR3 in amino acids: CSVLDGLNTEAFF. CDR3 sequence (DNA): TGCAGCGTTCTTGACGGATTAAACACTGAAGCTTTCTTT.

V and J are TRBV6-5 and TRBJ2-7; D remains unclear. CDR1 MNHEY and CDR2 SVGAGI come from the germline V gene. The CDR3 covers 16 residues. V was clipped by 1 base and J by 0 bases, with 13 bases between them. CDR3 coding DNA: TGTGCCAGCAGTTACTTAGGTGGCGGATCCTCCTACGAGCAGTACTTC. Encoded protein: CASSYLGGGSSYEQYF.

CDR3 DNA sequence: TGCGCCAGCACCGGGGGGGGGCTCTACGAGCAGTACTTC. This codes for CASTGGGLYEQYF. The chain employs TRBV10-2 and TRBJ2-7, with 8 nucleotides matching TRBD2. Losses at the gene ends were 7 bases for V and 3 bases for J; bases not matched to a gene: 5. In germline, CDR1 is WSHSY, CDR2 SAAADI. The CDR3 consists of 13 residues.

This chain joins TRBV11-2 and TRBJ2-5; TRBD1 is a possible D gene (6 bases). The better agreement between TRBJ2-7 and the DNA end casts doubt on the J call. Germline-derived CDR1 and CDR2 are SGHAT and FQNNGV. The CDR3 runs to 15 residues. CDR3 nucleotide sequence: TGTGCCAGCAGCTCCGACACGGACAGACCCTACGAGCAGTACTTC. Translation: CASSSDTDRPYEQYF.

This clone was found once. The genes are TRBV19 and TRBJ2-7; 7 positions match TRBD1. Germline CDR1 reads LNHDA; CDR2 reads SQIVND (reference sequence). J was trimmed by 1 base and V by 10 bases; bases with no gene match: 10. The CDR3 is 14 residues long. CDR3 amino acids: CATSLGTASYEQYF. The CDR3 DNA follows: TGTGCCACCTCCTTGGGGACAGCGTCCTACGAGCAGTACTTC.

The chain carries TRBV4-1 and TRBJ2-2; D might be TRBD2 (5 bases). Germline CDR1 reads MGHRA; CDR2 reads YSYEKL. The CDR3 sequence is 21 residues long. V gave up 4 bases and J gave up 0 bases, with 27 bases separating them. CDR3 sequence: CASSRTNSLIMRASNTGELFF. The CDR3 DNA reads as TGCGCCAGCAGCCGTACGAACAGTTTGATAATGAGGGCATCGAACACCGGGGAGCTGTTTTTT.

The chain combines TRBV4-1 with TRBJ1-3; a possible D gene is TRBD1 (6 bases). Germline V gene sequence: CDR1 MGHRA, CDR2 YSYEKL. V was trimmed by 1 base and J by 3 bases, leaving 10 bases between them. CDR3 size: 15 residues. CDR3 amino acids: CASSQAVGGGNTIYF. CDR3 sequence (DNA): TGCGCCAGCAGCCAAGCAGTAGGGGGTGGAAACACCATATATTTT.

The chain joins TRBV4-1 to TRBJ2-5, with TRBD2 matching over 8 bases. Germline trimming cut 5 bases from V and 5 bases from J; bases unmatched to any gene: 4. The CDR3 totals 13 residues. Germline values: CDR1 MGHRA, CDR2 YSYEKL. The DNA of the CDR3 is TGCGCCAGCAGCGAAGCGGGAGCGGAGACCCAGTACTTC. This translates into CASSEAGAETQYF.

The chain has TRBV27 and TRBJ1-6; 10 bases match TRBD1. Trimming at V came to 4 bases and at J to 7 bases, leaving 1 base not matched to a gene. This CDR3 has 14 amino acids. Germline loops: CDR1 MNHEY, CDR2 SMNVEV (reference sequence). In nucleotides, the CDR3 is TGTGCCAGCAGTTCGGGACAGGGGAATTCACCCCTCCACTTT. Its protein product is CASSSGQGNSPLHF.

The V call is TRBV6-6, the J call TRBJ1-2; 7 nucleotides agree with TRBD1. The CDR3 is made up of 13 amino acids. V lost 0 bases and J lost 5; bases outside the gene matches: 0. CDR1 and CDR2 (germline): MNHNY, SVGAGI (reference sequence). CDR3 protein: CASSYSTGYGYTF. The CDR3 DNA reads as TGTGCCAGCAGTTACTCGACAGGGTATGGCTACACCTTC.

Note on this clone: Since the CDR3 does not end with the conserved phenylalanine or tryptophan, this likely comes from a read error. The limits of the CDR3 on the DNA are not certain, so only TCRdb's listed CDR3 is given. This chain connects TRBV27 to TRBJ2-3; TRBD2 is taken as the D call from the table, unchecked against the DNA. Termini included, the CDR3 measures 13 amino acids. Germline CDR1 is MNHEY and CDR2 is SMNVEV (reference sequence). The CDR3 reads CASSLSPSGISVV.